Included here is one TCR beta chain sequence, with context. Its antigen is unidentified. RNA was extracted from whole blood without cell sorting, alongside germline DNA. The input was about 490 ng total RNA; TCR beta cDNA was made from it with a constant-region primer. Slightly modified ARM-PCR with three nested multiplex PCR rounds yielded TCR beta libraries. The opening two PCR rounds, approximately 10 cycles each, paired TRBV1-TRBV30 forward primers with a C-beta reverse primer. Each CDR3 protein is one row after TCRdb ran MiXCR on the multiplex PCR reads. The sample has about 330,000 distinct CDR3 sequences; approximately 64% are singletons. The V end was cut by 4 bases, the J end by 12 bases, with 22 bases between. The CDR3 consists of 13 residues. Germline CDR1 and CDR2: SQVTM and ANQGSEA. This record belongs to a study of tumor-infiltrating lymphocytes in primary liver carcinoma. Findings of the study overall: The overlap of tumor-adjacent and tumor-blood pairs was smaller than that of tumor region pairs.

The J gene is TRBJ2-7, the V gene TRBV29-1, with D unresolved. Sequencing used peripheral blood. The TCR sequence derives from a man aged 35 to 55 with primary liver carcinoma and hepatitis B virus infection. The CDR3 DNA is TGCAGCGTTGTAGGTGGATCACAGTACCAGCGGTACTTC. Residues: CSVVGGSQYQRYF.